These T cell receptor beta chains were read from a single sample in a study of cytomegalovirus exposure and HLA in healthy donors. Here immunoSEQ multiplex PCR was the method, and the copy in TCRdb shows in-frame clones only, minus some. The table records some 170,000 clones, more than 60% of them present only once. Source material: PBMCs. These receptor sequences come from a human donor in good health. Both conserved end residues are part of each CDR3. Each record gives: D gene, V gene, clone size, J gene, CDR3 DNA, CDR3 protein. D genes are given only for firm matches. Size values are once, few and many counts, or a class for expanded clones, and some rows have none.

D: .; V: TRBV23-1; size: .; J: TRBJ1-3; DNA: TGCGCCAGCAGTCAATCGGGCCCAGGCCGACGGGGAAACACCATATATTTT; CDR3: CASSQSGPGRRGNTIYF
D: .; V: TRBV6-6; size: once; J: TRBJ2-7; DNA: TGTGCCAGTCTATTACGTGGGCAAGAGGAGCAGTACTTC; CDR3: CASLLRGQEEQYF
D: .; V: TRBV6-6; size: .; J: TRBJ1-1; DNA: TGTGCCACACACCGGGGGGGCTATGAGAACACTGAAGCTTTCTTT; CDR3: CATHRGGYENTEAFF
D: .; V: TRBV6-5; size: .; J: TRBJ1-1; DNA: TGTGCCAGCAGTTATTTTCAGGGTAATGAAGCTTTCTTT; CDR3: CASSYFQGNEAFF
D: TRBD2; V: TRBV18; size: .; J: TRBJ2-1; DNA: TGTGCCAGCTCACTTGGTACTAGCGGGGGAACGCAGTTCTTC; CDR3: CASSLGTSGGTQFF
D: TRBD2; V: TRBV7-3; size: .; J: TRBJ2-2; DNA: TGTGCCAGCAGCTCGCCGGGACTAGCGAACACCGGGGAGCTGTTTTTT; CDR3: CASSSPGLANTGELFF
D: .; V: TRBV20-1; size: .; J: TRBJ2-5; DNA: TGCAGTAGTGAAACTCAAGAGACCCAGTACTTC; CDR3: CSSETQETQYF
D: TRBD1; V: TRBV7-9; size: few; J: TRBJ2-2; DNA: TGTGCCAGCAGCCCAGGGACAGGAGCCACAAACACCGGGGAGCTGTTTTTT; CDR3: CASSPGTGATNTGELFF
D: .; V: TRBV4-1; size: .; J: TRBJ2-1; DNA: TGCGCCAGCAGCCAAGGTAGGAGCAGGGGCCCCCCAGGAAGCGAGCAGTTCTTC; CDR3: CASSQGRSRGPPGSEQFF
D: .; V: TRBV4-1; size: .; J: TRBJ1-3; DNA: TGCGCCAGCAGCCAACCCAGGGAACTGGCTGGAAACACCATATATTTT; CDR3: CASSQPRELAGNTIYF
D: .; V: TRBV4-1; size: .; J: TRBJ1-1; DNA: TGCGCCAGCAGCCAAGATCGAGATGCTGAAGCTTTCTTT; CDR3: CASSQDRDAEAFF
D: TRBD2; V: TRBV6-1; size: .; J: TRBJ2-7; DNA: TGTGCCAGCAGTGTTAGACTAGCGTCGGCCTACGAGCAGTACTTC; CDR3: CASSVRLASAYEQYF
D: TRBD1; V: TRBV19; size: few; J: TRBJ1-6; DNA: TGTGCCAGTAGCCAGGACAGGGGGGAGTCACCCCTCCACTTT; CDR3: CASSQDRGESPLHF
D: .; V: TRBV11-3; size: .; J: TRBJ2-2; DNA: TGTGCCAGCAGCTTAGTTGGGGGCGGGTCGAACACCGGGGAGCTGTTTTTT; CDR3: CASSLVGGGSNTGELFF
D: .; V: TRBV5-6; size: .; J: TRBJ1-2; DNA: TGTGCCAGCAGCTTACACGGACTCTCGGGCTACACCTTC; CDR3: CASSLHGLSGYTF
D: .; V: TRBV11-2; size: .; J: TRBJ2-7; DNA: TGTGCCAGCAGCTTAAGGGGGGGGCGAGGCCCGTACTTC; CDR3: CASSLRGGRGPYF
D: TRBD1; V: TRBV11-3; size: few; J: TRBJ1-5; DNA: TGTGCCAGCAGCACACGGACAGGGTTCAATCAGCCCCAGCATTTT; CDR3: CASSTRTGFNQPQHF
D: .; V: TRBV19; size: .; J: TRBJ2-7; DNA: TGTGCCAGTAGTATGGGGGCCTTCAGCTCCTACGAGCAGTACTTC; CDR3: CASSMGAFSSYEQYF
D: TRBD1; V: TRBV5-6; size: .; J: TRBJ2-7; DNA: TGTGCCAGCAGCGCCCGGGACAGGGTCAGGAAGCAGTACTTC; CDR3: CASSARDRVRKQYF
D: .; V: TRBV5-6; size: .; J: TRBJ1-1; DNA: TGTGCCAGCAGCTTGGACAGGTTGAACACTGAAGCTTTCTTT; CDR3: CASSLDRLNTEAFF
D: .; V: TRBV19; size: .; J: TRBJ1-2; DNA: TGTGCCAGTAGTCCCAGTAGCGGGGGGAACTATGGCTACACCTTC; CDR3: CASSPSSGGNYGYTF
D: .; V: TRBV4-3; size: .; J: TRBJ1-2; DNA: TGCGCCAGCAGCCAAGATGAGCAGGGCTATGGTGGCTACACCTTC; CDR3: CASSQDEQGYGGYTF
D: .; V: TRBV15; size: .; J: TRBJ1-2; DNA: TGTGCCACCAGCAGCCCCCGGACAGCCCACCTCTATGGCTACACCTTC; CDR3: CATSSPRTAHLYGYTF
D: .; V: TRBV11-3; size: .; J: TRBJ2-1; DNA: TGTGCCAGCAGCTTAGGGACAGCGACAAACAATGAGCAGTTCTTC; CDR3: CASSLGTATNNEQFF
D: .; V: TRBV19; size: .; J: TRBJ1-1; DNA: TGTGCCAGTAGTAGCCAGCGGAGGAACACTGAAGCTTTCTTT; CDR3: CASSSQRRNTEAFF
D: TRBD1; V: TRBV4-2; size: .; J: TRBJ1-1; DNA: TGTGCCAGCAGCCAAGACACAGGGGGCGGGAACACTGAAGCTTTCTTT; CDR3: CASSQDTGGGNTEAFF
D: TRBD2; V: TRBV9; size: .; J: TRBJ2-3; DNA: TGTGCCAGCAGCCCAGGACTAGCGGGGGGACTTGGTACGCAGTATTTT; CDR3: CASSPGLAGGLGTQYF
D: TRBD1; V: TRBV9; size: .; J: TRBJ1-5; DNA: TGTGCCAGCAGCGTAGAACAGGGGCCGGGACCCCAGCATTTT; CDR3: CASSVEQGPGPQHF
D: .; V: TRBV5-5; size: .; J: TRBJ1-5; DNA: TGTGCCAGCAGCTTGCCGGCCCCGGGAGGAACTCAGCCCCAGCATTTT; CDR3: CASSLPAPGGTQPQHF
D: TRBD1; V: TRBV7-3; size: .; J: TRBJ2-1; DNA: TGTGCCAGCAGCTTAAGGGGGACAGGCGACAATGAGCAGTTCTTC; CDR3: CASSLRGTGDNEQFF
D: .; V: TRBV9; size: .; J: TRBJ2-7; DNA: TGTGCCAGCAGCGTAGGGGCGGGGAGCTCCTACGAGCAGTACTTC; CDR3: CASSVGAGSSYEQYF
D: TRBD2; V: TRBV6-4; size: many; J: TRBJ2-3; DNA: TGTGCCAGCAGTGACTCGACTAGCGGGGGGGCCGATACGCAGTATTTT; CDR3: CASSDSTSGGADTQYF
D: TRBD2; V: TRBV27; size: .; J: TRBJ2-7; DNA: TGTGCCAGCAGTTTTAGCGGGGCCAGCTCCTACGAGCAGTACTTC; CDR3: CASSFSGASSYEQYF
D: .; V: TRBV6-6; size: once; J: TRBJ1-4; DNA: TGTGCCAGCAGCACTGAAGGGGTTAATGAAAAACTGTTTTTT; CDR3: CASSTEGVNEKLFF
D: .; V: TRBV4-1; size: .; J: TRBJ2-1; DNA: TGCGCCAGCAGCCAAGATCGGCAGGGCCGAAATGAGCAGTTCTTC; CDR3: CASSQDRQGRNEQFF
D: .; V: TRBV30; size: .; J: TRBJ1-4; DNA: TGTGCCTGGAGTGGGGCTGAAAAACTGTTTTTT; CDR3: CAWSGAEKLFF
D: .; V: TRBV7-9; size: .; J: TRBJ1-5; DNA: TGTGCCAGCAGCTTAGATTTTTTGGGGGGTCGTAGCAATCAGCCCCAGCATTTT; CDR3: CASSLDFLGGRSNQPQHF
D: .; V: TRBV9; size: .; J: TRBJ1-3; DNA: TGTGCCAGCAGCGGGCAGGGGATCTACGGAAACACCATATATTTT; CDR3: CASSGQGIYGNTIYF
D: .; V: TRBV11-2; size: .; J: TRBJ1-3; DNA: TGTGCCAGCAGCCCGACCGCTCGAGGGCGGAGGGGAAACACCATATATTTT; CDR3: CASSPTARGRRGNTIYF
D: .; V: TRBV19; size: .; J: TRBJ1-1; DNA: TGTGCCAGTAGTATAGACAGGGTGAACACTGAAGCTTTCTTT; CDR3: CASSIDRVNTEAFF
D: TRBD2; V: TRBV5-4; size: .; J: TRBJ2-5; DNA: TGTGCCAGCAGCCCGGGAGGGGAAATGGAGACCCAGTACTTC; CDR3: CASSPGGEMETQYF
D: TRBD1; V: TRBV29-1; size: once; J: TRBJ2-5; DNA: TGCAGCGTGGGACAGACAGGCCCCCGGGGAACCCAGTACTTC; CDR3: CSVGQTGPRGTQYF
D: .; V: TRBV30; size: few; J: TRBJ2-7; DNA: TGTGCCTGGAGTTCTCCTGACAGTACCTACGAGCAGTACTTC; CDR3: CAWSSPDSTYEQYF
D: TRBD1; V: TRBV14; size: .; J: TRBJ1-5; DNA: TGTGCCAGCAGCCGGGACAGCCATCAGCCCCAGCATTTT; CDR3: CASSRDSHQPQHF
D: TRBD1; V: TRBV7-8; size: .; J: TRBJ2-4; DNA: TGTGCCAGCAGCTTGGGTCTTTCCGGGACAGGGTTGTGGGCCAAAAACATTCAGTACTTC; CDR3: CASSLGLSGTGLWAKNIQYF
D: .; V: TRBV5-1; size: .; J: TRBJ1-2; DNA: TGCGCCAGCAGCTTGGTGCCCTCTTCGGGGGTAGGCTTCTATGGCTACACCTTC; CDR3: CASSLVPSSGVGFYGYTF
D: TRBD1; V: TRBV6-5; size: .; J: TRBJ1-2; DNA: TGTGCCAGCAGTTACCGGGGACAGGCAGGTGGCTACACCTTC; CDR3: CASSYRGQAGGYTF
D: TRBD1; V: TRBV7-8; size: .; J: TRBJ1-5; DNA: TGTGCCAGCAGCCTAACGGGACAGGGGTTCAATCAGCCCCAGCATTTT; CDR3: CASSLTGQGFNQPQHF
D: TRBD1; V: TRBV19; size: .; J: TRBJ2-3; DNA: TGTGCCAGTAGTGCGGGACAGGGACACACAGATACGCAGTATTTT; CDR3: CASSAGQGHTDTQYF
D: TRBD2; V: TRBV27; size: .; J: TRBJ2-5; DNA: TGTGCCAGCAGTTCCCACCCGACTAGCGGGTCCCAGTACTTC; CDR3: CASSSHPTSGSQYF
D: TRBD2; V: TRBV18; size: .; J: TRBJ2-7; DNA: TGTGCCAGCTCACTGGGGGGCGAGCGGGGGAGCTCCTACGAGCAGTACTTC; CDR3: CASSLGGERGSSYEQYF
D: .; V: TRBV30; size: once; J: TRBJ1-2; DNA: TGTGCCTGGAGCGTCAGACAGGTGGCCTACACCTTC; CDR3: CAWSVRQVAYTF
D: .; V: TRBV9; size: .; J: TRBJ2-7; DNA: TGTGCCAGCAGCCCCTGGGACAACACCTACGAGCAGTACTTC; CDR3: CASSPWDNTYEQYF